The T cell receptor beta chain under discussion was sequenced for a study of blood T cell repertoires in COVID-19. Study-level information: From T cells, B-cell-depleted T cells, or PBMCs came the material, which was cDNA or gDNA.

Authors' analysis steps: Researchers report that nucleated cell counts were estimated from reference gene primer amplification. Clones were read by immunoSEQ multiplex PCR, and TCRdb kept only the in-frame ones, dropping some. The DNA was the basis for D and trimming; V, J and clone size are from that table. The sample lists a few hundred thousand clones, around 84% seen once, with 4.1% in the top ten. The CDR3 runs 16 residues. The germline V gene encodes CDR1 SGHRS and CDR2 YFSETQ. The study recruited people aged 18 to 89 years across approximately 25 US areas. Cohorts were assigned according to the clinical history that participants reported. As concerns this clone: Its ends do not fully match the called genes, so a read error is possible.

Sequencing input: PBMCs or T cells enriched from blood (not recorded which). The gene calls are TRBV5-1 and TRBJ2-1, with TRBD2 identical over 10 bases. The sequence derives from a man younger than 40 with acute COVID-19. Here the CDR3 reads CASSSTELAGSREQFF. DNA for the CDR3: TGTGCCAGCAGCTCGACGGAACTAGCGGGAAGTCGGGAGCAGTTCTTC.